These 11 T cell receptor beta chains were sequenced from one sample in a study of blood T cell repertoires in COVID-19. The assay was immunoSEQ multiplex PCR, and TCRdb's table has in-frame clones only and misses some. The data hold roughly 240,000 clones, with 87% observed a single time. What was sequenced was PBMCs or T cells enriched from blood (not recorded which). The receptors derive from a woman aged 25 to 45 with acute COVID-19.

The V and J genes are TRBV15 and TRBJ2-1; D not certain. V was trimmed by 0 bases and J by 2 bases, leaving 8 bases between them. The germline gives CDR1 LNHNV, CDR2 YYDKDF (reference sequence). CDR3 size: 15 residues. CDR3 sequence: CATSRDSATYNEQFF. DNA of the CDR3: TGTGCCACCAGCAGAGATTCCGCGACCTACAATGAGCAGTTCTTC.

The chain recombines TRBV9 with TRBJ1-3; no clear D. CDR3 length: 16 amino acids. Germline V gene data show CDR1 as SGDLS and CDR2 as YYNGEE. V gave up 0 bases and J gave up 5 bases, with 15 bases separating them. The CDR3 reads CASSVGKTEDRNTIYF. The CDR3 DNA sequence: TGTGCCAGCAGCGTAGGCAAAACGGAGGACCGAAACACCATATATTTT.

The genes are TRBV4-3 and TRBJ1-4; 7 bases map to TRBD1. V shed 3 bases and J 7 bases; nucleotides not matched to a gene: 8. Germline V gene lookup returns CDR1 LGHNA and CDR2 YSLEER. CDR3 size: 15 residues. The chain's CDR3 is CASSHTQGQGEKLFF. In DNA form, the CDR3 reads TGCGCCAGCAGCCACACACAGGGGCAGGGTGAAAAACTGTTTTTT.

The chain carries TRBV12-3 or TRBV12-4 and TRBJ2-1, with a possible D match to TRBD1 (6 bases). The length of the CDR3 is 11 residues. With 6 bases removed from V and 8 bases from J, the gap between germline ends came to 8 bases. The chain's CDR3 is CASRTGYEQFF. In nucleotides, the CDR3 is TGTGCCAGCAGAACAGGGTATGAGCAGTTCTTC.

The chain links TRBV6-1 to TRBJ2-7; D is perhaps TRBD1 (6 bases). Per germline, CDR1 MNHNS and CDR2 SASEGT. Trimming removed 0 bases at V and 8 bases at J, with 11 bases between. The CDR3 runs 13 residues. The CDR3 is CASSEAEQGQQYF. CDR3 in DNA: TGTGCCAGCAGTGAAGCAGAGCAGGGGCAGCAGTACTTC.

V gene TRBV5-6 combines with J gene TRBJ1-1, with D perhaps TRBD1 (6 bases). Germline V gene sequence: CDR1 SGHDT, CDR2 YYEEEE. The ends were cut back, 5 bases at V and 1 base at J, with 18 bases in the middle. The CDR3 is 16 residues long. The CDR3 coding sequence is TGTGCCAGCAGTCCCGGGACATCCTACCCGAACACTGAAGCTTTCTTT. Amino acid sequence: CASSPGTSYPNTEAFF. The variable domain in full, completed from reference TRBV5-6 and TRBJ1-1, reads DAGVTQSPTHLIKTRGQQVTLRCSPKSGHDTVSWYQQALGQGPQFIFQYYEEEERQRGNFPDRFSGHQFPNYSSELNVNALLLGDSALYLCASSPGTSYPNTEAFFGQGTRLTVV.

This clone was recorded only once. This rearrangement joins TRBV6-5 to TRBJ2-5; D is ambiguous. The CDR3 covers 14 residues. V shed 1 base and J shed 3 bases, with 9 bases lying between them. Germline V gene lookup returns CDR1 MNHEY and CDR2 SVGAGI. DNA for the CDR3: TGTGCCAGCAGTTACTTCCCGTCCGAAGAGACCCAGTACTTC. The encoded protein is CASSYFPSEETQYF.

This clone was observed a handful of times. V gene TRBV10-1 combines with J gene TRBJ2-1; 7 nucleotides agree with TRBD1. The CDR3 runs to 16 residues. V lost 0 bases, J lost 1 base, and 3 bases stayed unmatched. Germline V gene lookup returns CDR1 WNHNN and CDR2 SYGVQD (reference sequence). CDR3 sequence: CASSESRQGSYNEQFF. CDR3 bases: TGCGCCAGCAGTGAGTCGAGACAGGGTTCCTACAATGAGCAGTTCTTC.

The rearrangement links TRBV3-1 (or the pseudogene TRBV3-2) to TRBJ2-5; D unresolved. Germline CDR1 LGHDT, CDR2 YNNKEL (reference sequence). Trimming removed 0 bases at V and 6 bases at J, with 5 bases between. This CDR3 is built from 12 residues. CDR3 DNA sequence: TGTGCCAGCAGCCAAGAAGAGCAGACCCAGTACTTC. Its translation is CASSQEEQTQYF.

The chain combines TRBV7-8 with TRBJ2-1, with TRBD1 matching over 11 bases. The CDR3 extends over 15 amino acids. CDR1 SGHVS and CDR2 FQNEAQ come from the germline V gene. Trimming at V came to 0 bases and at J to 6 bases, leaving 1 base not matched to a gene. The CDR3 region has the DNA TGTGCCAGCAGCTTAGCGGGGACAGGGGGCAATGAGCAGTTCTTC. Amino acids: CASSLAGTGGNEQFF.

CDR3 residues: CASSGRTGGGNEQFF. The CDR3 DNA reads TGTGCCAGCAGTGGAAGGACAGGGGGGGGGAATGAGCAGTTCTTC. V usage is TRBV2 and J usage is TRBJ2-1, with TRBD1 matching 10 bases. V lost 4 bases to trimming and J lost 7 bases; unmatched junction nucleotides: 7. This CDR3 region has 15 residues. The germline V gene encodes CDR1 SNHLY and CDR2 FYNNEI.